The rows below give T cell receptor beta chains drawn from one sample of a study of T cells in Graves' hyperthyroidism and ophthalmopathy. TCRdb called the multiplex PCR reads again in MiXCR, with one record for every CDR3 protein. Of about 640,000 distinct CDR3 sequences listed, more than 12% are singletons. The sample comprised blood. The source is a woman in her forties or fifties with Graves' ophthalmopathy. The CDR3 runs from the conserved cysteine through the conserved F or W. D genes are given only for firm matches. Expanded clones get a size class; other rows say once, few or many, or leave the size out.

v_gene,j_gene,abundance,d_gene,CDR3nt,CDR3aa
TRBV9,TRBJ1-2,-,-,TGTGCCAGCAGGAAGTCACTTAACTATGGCTACACCTTC,CASRKSLNYGYTF
TRBV9,TRBJ1-3,few,-,TGTGCCAGCAGCGTAGGCGGGACCTCTGGAAACACCATATATTTT,CASSVGGTSGNTIYF
TRBV27,TRBJ2-7,few,-,TGTGCCAGCAGTTCACTAGTCAGTACCTACGAGCAGTACTTC,CASSSLVSTYEQYF
TRBV3-1,TRBJ1-1,many,TRBD1,TGTGCCAGCAGCCTCACTGGGACAGCGAACACTGAAGCTTTCTTT,CASSLTGTANTEAFF
TRBV25-1,TRBJ1-2,-,-,TGTGCCAGCAGTGAATTCGGGACATCCCTTCAAGGCTACACCTTC,CASSEFGTSLQGYTF
TRBV20-1,TRBJ2-7,few,TRBD1,TGCAGTGCTAGATCTCCAGGGGGCTACGAGCAGTACTTC,CSARSPGGYEQYF
TRBV7-9,TRBJ2-3,many,-,TGTGCCAGCAGCGAATCAAGAGATACGCAGTATTTT,CASSESRDTQYF
TRBV20-1,TRBJ2-7,many,-,TGCAGTGCTCGCGATAACTCCTACGAGCAGTACTTC,CSARDNSYEQYF
TRBV11-3,TRBJ2-3,many,-,TGTGCCAGCAGCCCGACTAGTACAGATACGCAGTATTTT,CASSPTSTDTQYF
TRBV7-2,TRBJ2-7,many,-,TGTGCCAGCAGCTGGAAGAAGCGCTACGAGCAGTACTTC,CASSWKKRYEQYF
TRBV29-1,TRBJ2-1,-,-,TGCAGCGTTGAGAGGGTTAACAATGAGCAGTTCTTC,CSVERVNNEQFF
TRBV28,TRBJ2-3,many,-,TGTGCCAGCAGGGGGGTTGTAACAGATACGCAGTATTTT,CASRGVVTDTQYF
TRBV20-1,TRBJ2-7,many,-,TGCAGTGCTAGAATTCTTGCGGCCCTCTACGAGCAGTACTTC,CSARILAALYEQYF
TRBV2,TRBJ1-1,many,TRBD1,TGTGCCAGCACGCCACAGGGGGCAACTGAAGCTTTCTTT,CASTPQGATEAFF
TRBV7-3,TRBJ2-2,-,-,TGTGCCAGCAGCCATAGCGTTCCGAACACCGGGGAGCTGTTTTTT,CASSHSVPNTGELFF
TRBV29-1,TRBJ2-3,many,TRBD2,TGCAGCGTTGAGACCCTAGCGGGAGCTATCACAGATACGCAGTATTTT,CSVETLAGAITDTQYF
TRBV6-4,TRBJ1-4,-,TRBD1,TGTGCCAGCAGTGCCCCCGGGAGGGGGCTGTCTAATGAAAAACTGTTTTTT,CASSAPGRGLSNEKLFF
TRBV20-1,TRBJ2-2,-,TRBD2,TGCAGTGTTCCCGGGACTAGCGGGAGGGCCAGCACCGGGGAGCTGTTTTTT,CSVPGTSGRASTGELFF
TRBV7-8,TRBJ1-6,many,-,TGTGCCAGCAGCTTAGTGGGGGGATCGTATTATATTAATTCACCCCTCCACTTT,CASSLVGGSYYINSPLHF
TRBV5-8,TRBJ1-4,-,TRBD1,TGTGCCAGCAGCTCGTCCGGGACAGGGTCGGCAAAACTGTTTTTT,CASSSSGTGSAKLFF
TRBV13,TRBJ1-1,-,-,TGTGCCAGCAGCTTAGTGGGGGAGAGAACTGAAGCTTTCTTT,CASSLVGERTEAFF